The next 8 T cell receptor beta chains were all read from a single sample in a study of cytomegalovirus exposure and HLA in healthy donors. The PCR made use of 60 Vbeta and 13 Jbeta primers. Assay: immunoSEQ multiplex PCR; the TCRdb copy retains only in-frame clones and omits some. This table holds some 200,000 clones, roughly 70% found once. Sequencing was carried out using PBMCs. The receptors stem from a man aged 40-55 years in good health and CMV-seropositive.

The rearrangement uses TRBV28 and TRBJ2-7, with 9 nucleotides matching TRBD1. The CDR3 totals 14 residues. Germline V CDR1 and CDR2: MDHEN, SYDVKM. Trimming took 6 bases from V and 5 from J; bases not matched to a gene: 8. The CDR3, as DNA: TGTGCCAGCAGAGTGGACAGGGGTAGGAACGAGCAGTACTTC. Translation gives CASRVDRGRNEQYF.

The chain recombines TRBV6-1 with TRBJ1-1; 7 bases map to TRBD1. V shed 7 bases and J 8 bases; nucleotides not matched to a gene: 10. Germline V gene lookup returns CDR1 MNHNS and CDR2 SASEGT. The CDR3 length is 13 residues. The CDR3 DNA reads as TGTGCCAGCAATAGAGGGACAGCCGTAGAAGCTTTCTTT. Its translation is CASNRGTAVEAFF.

This clone was detected many times. The J gene is TRBJ2-7, the V gene TRBV7-8; TRBD2 aligns across 9 bases. Germline V gene data show CDR1 as SGHVS and CDR2 as FQNEAQ. The trim removed 5 bases at V and 2 bases at J, leaving 10 bases unmatched. This CDR3 contains 16 residues. The CDR3 nucleotides read TGTGCCAGCAGCCTTAGCGGGAGCTTCAGTCCCTACGAGCAGTACTTC. This encodes CASSLSGSFSPYEQYF. The entire variable domain, with the rest obtained from reference TRBV7-8 and TRBJ2-7, is as follows: GAGVSQSPRYKVAKRGQDVALRCDPISGHVSLFWYQQALGQGPEFLTYFQNEAQLDKSGLPSDRFFAERPEGSVSTLKIQRTQQEDSAVYLCASSLSGSFSPYEQYFGPGTRLTVT.

The chain uses TRBV9 and TRBJ2-1, with 7 bases aligning to TRBD2. Germline V gene lookup returns CDR1 SGDLS and CDR2 YYNGEE. The V segment lost 1 base and the J segment 4 bases; nucleotides outside the gene matches: 5. The CDR3 covers 15 residues. CDR3 sequence (DNA): TGTGCCAGCAGCGTAATGGGGGGGACTTACAATGAGCAGTTCTTC. Translated: CASSVMGGTYNEQFF.

The CDR3 region is CASSLREGTYEQYF. CDR3 DNA sequence: TGTGCCAGCAGTTTAAGGGAGGGGACCTACGAGCAGTACTTC. V usage is TRBV27 and J usage is TRBJ2-7, with 7 bases fitting TRBD2. CDR3 size: 14 residues. The ends lost 2 bases at V and 2 bases at J; junction bases unmatched: 3. Germline CDR1 reads MNHEY; CDR2 reads SMNVEV (reference sequence).

This sequence joins TRBV6-1 and TRBJ1-5; a possible D gene is TRBD1 (6 bases). The CDR3 contains 16 residues. The V gene lost 2 bases and the J gene lost 1 base, with 12 bases spanning the gap. The germline V gene encodes CDR1 MNHNS and CDR2 SASEGT. In nucleotides, the CDR3 is TGTGCCAGCAGTGAAAGGGGGGGGCTCAGCAATCAGCCCCAGCATTTT. It encodes CASSERGGLSNQPQHF.

This chain links TRBV6-9 with TRBJ2-7; no clear D. The CDR3 loop spans 15 amino acids. Trimming shortened V by 0 bases and J by 4 bases, and 13 bases separated the two germline ends. CDR1 and CDR2 from the germline V gene are MNHGY and SVAAGI. The CDR3 nucleotides read TGTGCCAGCAGTTATTCGTACAGCTGGGTGTACGAGCAGTACTTC. This translates into CASSYSYSWVYEQYF.

A single count supports this clone. The chain is built from TRBV7-6 and TRBJ2-1, with D uncertain. This CDR3 spans 12 amino acids. V was shortened by 5 bases and J by 4 bases, with 6 bases between the two germline ends. Germline CDR1 is SGHVS and CDR2 is FNYEAQ. The CDR3 DNA reads TGTGCCAGCAGCCCCGGTTACAATGAGCAGTTCTTC. Residues: CASSPGYNEQFF.